This T cell receptor (beta chain) was obtained from a study of identical twins. Study-wide results and limits: Instead of following the same donors, the conclusions were based on cross-sectional statistical analysis. Among out-of-frame alpha sequences shared by twins, low generation probability occurred in excess.

Germline trimming cut 4 bases from V and 2 bases from J; bases unmatched to any gene: 12. Germline CDR1 and CDR2: SEHNR and FQNEAQ (reference sequence). The CDR3 extends over 17 amino acids. Details on this clonotype: No antigen is known for it.

Template switching added a universal primer site; cDNA carried unique molecular identifiers. Via MiXCR, TCRdb re-called the 5' RACE reads, giving one row per CDR3 protein. The sample has around 220,000 distinct CDR3 sequences, 10% seen once; the top ten hold 9% to 10%. This TCR came from a man in his forties or fifties in good health. Sequencing was done on a sample of memory T cells sorted from blood. This sequence joins TRBV7-9 and TRBJ2-7, with TRBD1 identical over 9 bases. DNA of the CDR3: TGTGCCAGCAGCTCATACAACAGGGGGCGTCTCCCCTACGAGCAGTACTTC. It translates to CASSSYNRGRLPYEQYF.